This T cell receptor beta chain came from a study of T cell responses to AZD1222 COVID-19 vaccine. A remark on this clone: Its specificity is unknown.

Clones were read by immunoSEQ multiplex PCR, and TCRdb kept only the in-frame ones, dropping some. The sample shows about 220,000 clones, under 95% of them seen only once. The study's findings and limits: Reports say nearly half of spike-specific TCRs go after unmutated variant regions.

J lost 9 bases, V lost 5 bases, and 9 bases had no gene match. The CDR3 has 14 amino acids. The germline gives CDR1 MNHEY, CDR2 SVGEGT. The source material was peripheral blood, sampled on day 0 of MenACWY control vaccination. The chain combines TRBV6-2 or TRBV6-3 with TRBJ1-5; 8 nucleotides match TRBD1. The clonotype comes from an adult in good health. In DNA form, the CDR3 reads TGTGCCAGCAGTACGACAGGGGTCCCGTGGCCCCAGCATTTT. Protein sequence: CASSTTGVPWPQHF.